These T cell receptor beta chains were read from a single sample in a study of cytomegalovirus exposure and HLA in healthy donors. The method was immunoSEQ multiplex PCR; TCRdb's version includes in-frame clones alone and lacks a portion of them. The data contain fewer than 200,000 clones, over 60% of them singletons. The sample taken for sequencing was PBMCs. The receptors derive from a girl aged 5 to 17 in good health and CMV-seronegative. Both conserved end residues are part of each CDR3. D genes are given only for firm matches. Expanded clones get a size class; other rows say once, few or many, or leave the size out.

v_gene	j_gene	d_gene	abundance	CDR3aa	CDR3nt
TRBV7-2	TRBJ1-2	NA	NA	CASSVSYGYTF	TGTGCCAGCAGCGTGAGCTATGGCTACACCTTC
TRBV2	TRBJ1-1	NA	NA	CASLEGLYTEAFF	TGTGCCAGCCTTGAAGGGCTTTACACTGAAGCTTTCTTT
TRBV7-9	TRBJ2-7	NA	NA	CASSGQGSGEQYF	TGTGCCAGCAGTGGGCAGGGGAGTGGCGAGCAGTACTTC
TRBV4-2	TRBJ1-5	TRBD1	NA	CASSQDRQGNQPQHF	TGTGCCAGCAGCCAGGACAGACAGGGGAATCAGCCCCAGCATTTT
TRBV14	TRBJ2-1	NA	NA	CASSPRWGAYNEQFF	TGTGCCAGCAGCCCCCGTTGGGGGGCCTACAATGAGCAGTTCTTC
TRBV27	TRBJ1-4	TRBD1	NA	CASRRQGADEKLFF	TGTGCCAGCAGACGACAGGGGGCGGACGAAAAACTGTTTTTT
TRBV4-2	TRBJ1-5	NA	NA	CASSQEGGFSNQPQHF	TGTGCCAGCAGCCAAGAAGGGGGTTTCAGCAATCAGCCCCAGCATTTT
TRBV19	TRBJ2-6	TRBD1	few	CASTQGAFGANVLTF	TGTGCCAGTACTCAGGGGGCTTTCGGGGCCAACGTCCTGACTTTC
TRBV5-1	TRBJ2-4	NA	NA	CASSSQGSSLGNIQYF	TGCGCCAGCAGCTCACAGGGTTCGTCCCTGGGAAACATTCAGTACTTC
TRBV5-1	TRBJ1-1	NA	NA	CASSLGTTPEAFF	TGCGCCAGCAGCTTGGGGACAACCCCTGAAGCTTTCTTT
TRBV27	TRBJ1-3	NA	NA	CASSPTLENTIYF	TGTGCCAGCAGTCCCACACTAGAAAACACCATATATTTT
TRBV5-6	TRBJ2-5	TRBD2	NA	CASTPRRGGPFDGETQYF	TGTGCCAGCACCCCCAGACGGGGGGGGCCGTTTGATGGAGAGACCCAGTACTTC
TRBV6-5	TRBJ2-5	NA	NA	CASRGGFKETQYF	TGTGCCAGCAGGGGAGGTTTTAAAGAGACCCAGTACTTC
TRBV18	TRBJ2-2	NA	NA	CASSLNVGVPTNTGELFF	TGTGCCAGCTCACTAAACGTTGGAGTCCCTACGAACACCGGGGAGCTGTTTTTT
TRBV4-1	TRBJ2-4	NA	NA	CASSQEVDRPEKAKNIQYF	TGCGCCAGCAGCCAAGAAGTGGACAGACCTGAGAAAGCCAAAAACATTCAGTACTTC
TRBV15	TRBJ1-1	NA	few	CATSPGIPEAFF	TGTGCCACCAGCCCAGGGATACCTGAAGCTTTCTTT
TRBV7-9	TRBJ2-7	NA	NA	CASSQQGRSYEQYF	TGTGCCAGCAGCCAACAGGGACGCTCCTACGAGCAGTACTTC
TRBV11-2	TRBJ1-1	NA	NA	CASSLGAMNTEAFF	TGTGCCAGCAGCTTAGGGGCCATGAACACTGAAGCTTTCTTT
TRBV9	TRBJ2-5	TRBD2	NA	CASSVATLAGAPGKETQYF	TGTGCCAGCAGCGTAGCTACCCTAGCGGGGGCCCCAGGAAAAGAGACCCAGTACTTC
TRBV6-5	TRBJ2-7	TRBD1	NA	CASGPTGASYEQYF	TGTGCCAGCGGCCCGACAGGGGCCTCCTACGAGCAGTACTTC
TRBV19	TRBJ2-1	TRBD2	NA	CASSLRTSGGAYNEQFF	TGTGCCAGTAGTCTTAGGACTAGCGGGGGGGCATACAATGAGCAGTTCTTC
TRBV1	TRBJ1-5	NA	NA	CTSSQVGGRASNQPQHF	TGCACCAGCAGCCAAGTTGGCGGGAGGGCTAGCAATCAGCCCCAGCATTTT
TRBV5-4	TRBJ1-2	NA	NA	CASTLKPGYYGYTF	TGTGCCAGCACCCTTAAGCCGGGATACTATGGCTACACCTTC
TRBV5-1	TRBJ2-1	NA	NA	CASSLAPGGPGEQFF	TGCGCCAGCAGCTTGGCTCCGGGGGGCCCTGGTGAGCAGTTCTTC
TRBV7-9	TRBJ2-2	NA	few	CASSLTAGGQGSGELFF	TGTGCCAGCAGCCTAACTGCGGGGGGACAGGGCAGCGGGGAGCTGTTTTTT
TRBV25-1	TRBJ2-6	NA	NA	CASSDPDSPGANVLTF	TGTGCCAGCAGTGATCCGGACAGTCCCGGGGCCAACGTCCTGACTTTC
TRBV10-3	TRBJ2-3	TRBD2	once	CAISDPLAGVLSTDTQYF	TGTGCCATCAGTGACCCACTAGCGGGGGTCCTTAGCACAGATACGCAGTATTTT
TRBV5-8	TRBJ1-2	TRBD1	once	CASSTGQGSYGYTF	TGTGCCAGCAGCACTGGACAGGGTAGTTACGGCTACACCTTC
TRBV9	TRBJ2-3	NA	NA	CASSAGIRTDTQYF	TGTGCCAGCAGCGCCGGGATTCGCACAGATACGCAGTATTTT
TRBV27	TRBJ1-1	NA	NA	CASSFRGLFMNTEAFF	TGTGCCAGCAGTTTCAGGGGCCTTTTCATGAACACTGAAGCTTTCTTT
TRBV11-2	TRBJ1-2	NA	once	CASSAIRGDYGYTF	TGTGCCAGCAGCGCCATCAGGGGCGACTATGGCTACACCTTC
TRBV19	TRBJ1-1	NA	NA	CASSDRKMNTEAFF	TGTGCCAGTAGTGACAGAAAAATGAACACTGAAGCTTTCTTT
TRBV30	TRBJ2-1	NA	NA	CAWSPQTTNEQFF	TGTGCCTGGAGTCCCCAAACTACCAATGAGCAGTTCTTC
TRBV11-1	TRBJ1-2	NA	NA	CASSPDGKVLLNYGYTF	TGTGCCAGCAGCCCGGACGGGAAGGTCCTCCTTAACTATGGCTACACCTTC
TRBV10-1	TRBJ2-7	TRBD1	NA	CASSEGALSYEQYF	TGCGCCAGCAGCGAGGGGGCCCTCTCCTACGAGCAGTACTTC
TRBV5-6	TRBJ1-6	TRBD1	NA	CASRRDRVNSPLHF	TGTGCCAGCAGGCGAGACAGGGTAAATTCACCCCTCCACTTT
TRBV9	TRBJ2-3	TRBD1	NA	CASSAQGQGLTDTQYF	TGTGCCAGCAGCGCCCAGGGACAGGGGCTAACCGATACGCAGTATTTT
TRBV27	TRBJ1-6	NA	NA	CASSSYGLLESPLHF	TGTGCCAGCAGTTCTTACGGGTTATTGGAGTCACCCCTCCACTTT
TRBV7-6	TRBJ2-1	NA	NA	CASSREYAGLSSYNEQFF	TGTGCCAGCAGCAGAGAGTATGCAGGCCTAAGCTCCTACAATGAGCAGTTCTTC
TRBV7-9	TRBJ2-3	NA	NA	CASRYRRVGAADTQYF	TGTGCCAGCAGGTACCGGCGGGTGGGAGCTGCAGATACGCAGTATTTT
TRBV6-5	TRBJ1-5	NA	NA	CASSYRQRNQPQHF	TGTGCCAGCAGTTACCGACAACGAAATCAGCCCCAGCATTTT
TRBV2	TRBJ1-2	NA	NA	CASGNREGANYGYTF	TGTGCCAGCGGAAACAGGGAAGGAGCGAACTATGGCTACACCTTC
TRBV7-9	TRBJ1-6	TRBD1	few	CASSGQGQGYSPLHF	TGTGCCAGCAGCGGGCAGGGACAGGGGTATTCACCCCTCCACTTT
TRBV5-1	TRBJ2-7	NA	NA	CASSFYLSSSSYEQYF	TGCGCCAGCAGCTTTTACTTATCCTCGAGCTCCTACGAGCAGTACTTC
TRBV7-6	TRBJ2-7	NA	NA	CASSLSRDYEQYF	TGTGCCAGCAGCTTAAGCAGGGACTACGAGCAGTACTTC
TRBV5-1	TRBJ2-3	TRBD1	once	CASTKTGATDTQYF	TGCGCCAGCACAAAGACAGGGGCCACAGATACGCAGTATTTT
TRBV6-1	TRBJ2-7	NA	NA	CASSADSYEQYF	TGTGCCAGCAGTGCGGACAGCTACGAGCAGTACTTC
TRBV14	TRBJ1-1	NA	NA	CASSQDLHGGTEAFF	TGTGCCAGCAGCCAAGATCTTCACGGGGGCACTGAAGCTTTCTTT
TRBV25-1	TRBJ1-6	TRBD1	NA	CASSSRQGVLNSPLHF	TGTGCCAGCAGCTCGAGACAGGGGGTTTTAAATTCACCCCTCCACTTT
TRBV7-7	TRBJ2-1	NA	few	CASSPGGLRGTNEQFF	TGTGCTAGCAGCCCCGGCGGACTGCGCGGGACGAATGAGCAGTTCTTC
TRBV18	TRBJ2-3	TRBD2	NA	CASSFGGGAGDTQYF	TGTGCCAGCTCCTTCGGCGGGGGGGCCGGGGATACGCAGTATTTT
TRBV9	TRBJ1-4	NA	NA	CASSVGGPSREKLFF	TGTGCCAGCAGCGTAGGGGGCCCTTCTAGGGAAAAACTGTTTTTT
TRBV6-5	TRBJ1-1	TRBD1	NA	CASSYSRGTGNTEAFF	TGTGCCAGCAGTTACTCCCGCGGGACAGGGAACACTGAAGCTTTCTTT
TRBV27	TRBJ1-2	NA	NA	CASKGGSGPNGYTF	TGTGCCAGCAAAGGGGGTTCCGGCCCCAATGGCTACACCTTC